This T cell receptor beta chain was recovered during a study of Graves' ophthalmopathy and Graves' hyperthyroidism. General study results and limits: A 13-signature model separated ophthalmopathy from stable hyperthyroidism, 85% to 90% sensitivity, around 79% specificity. Ophthalmopathy progression was predicted by the model at about 69% sensitivity and approximately 73% specificity.

This clonotype was seen just once. Its specificity is unknown. Other autoimmune diseases, uncontrolled infections, pregnancy and lactation each led to patient exclusion. Clinicians diagnosed using symptoms, serum thyroxine, TRAb, thyroid ultrasound and orbital computed tomography. Investigators amplified TCR beta CDR3 regions from RNA transcripts. RT-PCR was first run with HTBI primers, then multiplex PCR in a second round. TCRdb fed the multiplex PCR reads into MiXCR, producing one record per CDR3 protein. The table includes about 620,000 distinct CDR3 sequences, 22% detected once. The CDR3 has 13 residues. Germline V lookup: CDR1 MNHNS, CDR2 SASEGT. Trimming stripped 7 bases from V and 5 bases from J, with 11 bases between.

The sequence was collected from a woman aged 18-29 years with stable Graves' hyperthyroidism. Some clones in this sample may be carry-over from other donors' samples. V is TRBV6-1 and J is TRBJ2-2; the D is unclear. The sample consisted of peripheral blood. The CDR3 nucleotides are TGTGCCAGCACTACACTTGGTACCGGGGAGCTGTTTTTT. Translating it yields CASTTLGTGELFF.